A single sample gave rise to the 24 T cell receptor beta chains below, sequenced in a study of T cell responses to AZD1222 COVID-19 vaccine. Sequenced by immunoSEQ multiplex PCR; TCRdb stores in-frame clones only, minus some. The table has approximately 150,000 clones, about nine tenths seen once. Sequencing was performed on peripheral blood, taken on day 0 of AZD1222 vaccination. The receptors were gathered from an adult in good health.

V gene TRBV28 combines with J gene TRBJ1-5; 7 positions match TRBD1. The CDR3 sequence is 15 residues long. Germline V gene lookup returns CDR1 MDHEN and CDR2 SYDVKM. V gave up 6 bases and J gave up 0 bases; unmatched junction bases: 5. The CDR3 protein is CASRFPGGSNQPQHF. The CDR3 coding sequence is TGTGCCAGCAGATTTCCAGGGGGTAGCAATCAGCCCCAGCATTTT. Drawing the rest from reference TRBV28 and TRBJ1-5, the complete variable domain is DVKVTQSSRYLVKRTGEKVFLECVQDMDHENMFWYRQDPGLGLRLIYFSYDVKMKEKGDIPEGYSVSREKKERFSLILESASTNQTSMYLCASRFPGGSNQPQHFGDGTRLSIL.

The rearrangement joins TRBV2 to TRBJ2-5, with 9 nucleotides matching TRBD1. Germline trimming cut 3 bases from V and 4 bases from J; bases unmatched to any gene: 6. Germline V gene lookup returns CDR1 SNHLY and CDR2 FYNNEI. The CDR3 runs to 15 residues. In nucleotides, the CDR3 is TGTGCCAGCAGTGAGCGACAGGGGGTTGGAGAGACCCAGTACTTC. Its translation: CASSERQGVGETQYF. Full variable domain (remainder filled in from reference TRBV2 and TRBJ2-5): EPEVTQTPSHQVTQMGQEVILRCVPISNHLYFYWYRQILGQKVEFLVSFYNNEISEKSEIFDDQFSVERPDGSNFTLKIRSTKLEDSAMYFCASSERQGVGETQYFGPGTRLLVL.

This chain connects TRBV9 to TRBJ2-3; 7 bases fit TRBD2. This CDR3 comprises 14 residues. V dropped 2 bases and J dropped 5; count of bases not matched to a gene: 5. Germline V gene sequence: CDR1 SGDLS, CDR2 YYNGEE. The CDR3 protein is CASSVRLAGDTQYF. DNA for the CDR3: TGTGCCAGCAGCGTTAGACTAGCTGGAGATACGCAGTATTTT.

This chain uses TRBV5-1 with TRBJ2-1, with TRBD2 identical over 13 bases. V shed 4 bases and J 5 bases; nucleotides not matched to a gene: 6. The CDR3 is 16 residues long. Germline V gives CDR1 SGHRS, CDR2 YFSETQ. The CDR3 nucleotides read TGCGCCAGCAGCCCACCGGGACTAGCGGGGAACAATGAGCAGTTCTTC. As protein: CASSPPGLAGNNEQFF.

J is TRBJ2-3 and V is TRBV6-6, with 10 nucleotides matching TRBD2. V was pared by 5 bases and J by 0 bases, with 8 bases of the junction left unmatched. CDR3 length equals 17 residues. The V gene's germline CDR1 is MNHNY and CDR2 SVGAGI (reference sequence). This chain's CDR3 is CASSPNSGRPSTDTQYF. The CDR3 DNA reads TGTGCCAGCAGTCCGAATAGCGGGAGGCCCAGCACAGATACGCAGTATTTT.

This sequence joins TRBV5-4 and TRBJ2-5; D is possibly TRBD2 (5 bases). The length of the CDR3 is 14 residues. From germline, CDR1 is SGHNT and CDR2 YYREEE (reference sequence). Trimming stripped 0 bases from V and 0 bases from J, with 6 bases between. The CDR3 sequence is CASSLGRNQETQYF. The DNA for the CDR3 is TGTGCCAGCAGCTTGGGGAGGAACCAAGAGACCCAGTACTTC.

This clone was seen a single time. The chain uses TRBV5-1 and TRBJ1-4, with TRBD1 matching 8 bases. The CDR3 runs 14 residues. Germline V lookup: CDR1 SGHRS, CDR2 YFSETQ. J lost 3 bases, V lost 4 bases, and 2 bases had no gene match. The CDR3: CASSQDRANEKLFF. The CDR3 nucleotides are TGCGCCAGCAGCCAGGACAGGGCTAATGAAAAACTGTTTTTT.

The count of this clone is one. The gene calls are TRBV12-5 and TRBJ2-3; 11 bases line up with TRBD1. The germline CDR1 and CDR2 sequences are LGHNT and FRNRAP. The CDR3 runs to 14 residues. V shed 7 bases, J shed 7 bases, and the junction held 7 bases outside the gene matches. CDR3 sequence reads: CASARTGGAHTQYF. The CDR3 coding sequence is TGTGCTAGTGCCAGGACAGGGGGCGCGCATACGCAGTATTTT.

This sequence joins TRBV20-1 and TRBJ2-3; a possible D gene is TRBD1 (5 bases). The CDR3 contains 15 residues. The germline CDR1 and CDR2 sequences are DFQATT and SNEGSKA (reference sequence). Deletions cut 3 bases from V and 4 bases from J, with 17 bases between. The CDR3 DNA is TGCAGTGCTAGTGCGGCAAGCAGGGTCCCAGATACGCAGTATTTT. Translated, it gives CSASAASRVPDTQYF.

This chain uses TRBV19 with TRBJ1-2; D is unresolved. The germline gives CDR1 LNHDA, CDR2 SQIVND (reference sequence). V shed 3 bases and J shed 0 bases, with 14 bases lying between them. The CDR3 consists of 16 residues. CDR3 residues: CASSISLFGSNYGYTF. In nucleotides, the CDR3 is TGTGCCAGTAGTATTTCCCTTTTCGGATCTAACTATGGCTACACCTTC.

J is TRBJ2-5 and V is TRBV19; the D gene is possibly TRBD2 (5 bases). Germline CDR1 reads LNHDA; CDR2 reads SQIVND (reference sequence). CDR3 size: 16 residues. V lost 6 bases and J lost 1, with 18 bases in between. CDR3 loop: CASSTGGGRVQETQYF. The CDR3 bases are TGTGCCAGTAGCACCGGAGGCGGACGGGTCCAAGAGACCCAGTACTTC.

The chain recombines TRBV5-6 with TRBJ1-2, with a possible D match to TRBD1 (6 bases). V lost 2 bases to trimming and J lost 8 bases, with 13 bases between them. This CDR3 comprises 13 residues. Germline CDR1 is SGHDT and CDR2 is YYEEEE. The CDR3 DNA follows: TGTGCCAGCAGCTTTGCAGGGGACATGGGCTACACCTTC. Amino acids: CASSFAGDMGYTF.

The table lists this clone with a count of one. The chain recombines TRBV6-4 with TRBJ1-1, with D uncertain. The germline V and J ends were trimmed by 7 bases and 6 bases, with 9 bases remaining between them. Germline CDR1 MRHNA, CDR2 SNTAGT. The CDR3 runs 11 residues. CDR3 residues: CASKMGAEAFF. The DNA of the CDR3 is TGTGCCAGCAAGATGGGCGCTGAAGCTTTCTTT.

The chain links TRBV7-2 to TRBJ2-1; possible D gene TRBD2, 7 bases. The CDR3 is 16 residues long. The V end was cut by 1 base, the J end by 9 bases, with 19 bases between. Per the germline V gene, CDR1 is SGHTA and CDR2 is FQGNSA. The CDR3 nucleotides read TGTGCCAGCAGCTTAGTTTCCAGCGGGGAGGGGGGTGAGCAGTTCTTC. This encodes CASSLVSSGEGGEQFF.

The chain uses TRBV7-9 and TRBJ2-3; a possible D gene is TRBD1 (5 bases). The germline gives CDR1 SEHNR, CDR2 FQNEAQ (reference sequence). Trimming pared 5 bases from V and 3 bases from J, leaving 18 bases between. The CDR3 is made up of 16 amino acids. The CDR3 spells CASSPWTPSGTDTQYF. The CDR3 region has the DNA TGTGCCAGCAGCCCTTGGACACCCTCAGGGACAGATACGCAGTATTTT.

Written as DNA, the CDR3 is TGTGCCAGCTCACCGCAAGTGAATCCATCGAGGGGGGGCTACACCTTC. Residues: CASSPQVNPSRGGYTF. The chain links TRBV18 to TRBJ1-2; TRBD1 might be the D (6 bases). The V gene lost 3 bases and the J gene lost 8 bases, with 22 bases spanning the gap. The germline CDR1 and CDR2 sequences are KGHSH and LQKENI. This CDR3 has 16 residues.

CDR3 in DNA: TGTGCCAGCAGCCCTAGCGCCCAAGAGACCCAGTACTTC. This sequence encodes CASSPSAQETQYF. The chain is built from TRBV11-1 and TRBJ2-5; possible D gene TRBD2, 6 bases. The CDR3 extends over 13 amino acids. Germline V gene lookup returns CDR1 SGHAT and CDR2 FQDESV (reference sequence). V was clipped by 5 bases and J by 1 base, with 8 bases between them.

The chain has TRBV28 and TRBJ2-7, with D possibly being TRBD2 (6 bases). The CDR3 sequence is 15 residues long. Trimming removed 6 bases from V and 0 bases from J, with 15 bases in between. Germline V lookup: CDR1 MDHEN, CDR2 SYDVKM. CDR3 nucleotide sequence: TGTGCCAGCAGACCCTCAGGGAGGAGCTCCTACGAGCAGTACTTC. Translated: CASRPSGRSSYEQYF.

CDR3 amino acids: CASSSRLSRVTGELFF. The CDR3 DNA sequence: TGTGCCAGCAGCTCGCGACTATCCAGGGTTACCGGGGAGCTGTTTTTT. The chain recombines TRBV7-7 with TRBJ2-2; the D gene could be TRBD1 or TRBD2 (5 bases each). The ends were cut back, 4 bases at V and 5 bases at J, with 17 bases in the middle. The CDR3 is 16 residues long. Germline CDR1 and CDR2: SSHAT and FNYEAQ (reference sequence).

This chain links TRBV27 with TRBJ2-1, with TRBD2 matching 15 bases. The CDR3 sequence is 17 residues long. From germline, CDR1 is MNHEY and CDR2 SMNVEV (reference sequence). J gave up 7 bases and V 3 bases, and 7 bases lay outside the gene matches. Written as DNA, the CDR3 is TGTGCCAGCAGTTTGCCCGGACTAGCGGGAGGGAATAATGAGCAGTTCTTC. It codes for CASSLPGLAGGNNEQFF.

The count of this clone is one. The J gene is TRBJ1-4, the V gene TRBV25-1; TRBD1 might be the D (6 bases). Germline loops: CDR1 MGHDK, CDR2 SYGVNS. Trimming took off 3 bases at V and 7 bases at J, with 18 bases between the two ends. This CDR3 has 16 amino acids. The CDR3 region is CASSDVLGGLSEKLFF. The CDR3, as DNA: TGTGCCAGCAGTGACGTCCTTGGGGGGCTTAGTGAAAAACTGTTTTTT.

The chain combines TRBV3-1 (or the pseudogene TRBV3-2) with TRBJ2-1; D perhaps matches TRBD2 (6 bases). There are 14 residues in the CDR3. Looked up from germline, CDR1 is LGHDT and CDR2 is YNNKEL (reference sequence). V dropped 4 bases and J dropped 10 bases, with 17 bases sitting between them. This CDR3 reads CASSPSSGEREQFF. The CDR3 DNA sequence: TGTGCCAGCAGCCCCAGCTCGGGGGAGCGGGAGCAGTTCTTC.

CDR3 DNA: TGTGCCAGCAGCTTACAACAGGGGACCGGGCAGCCCCAGCATTTT. Translation gives CASSLQQGTGQPQHF. This rearrangement joins TRBV7-2 to TRBJ1-5, with 7 bases that match TRBD1. V dropped 2 bases and J dropped 7; count of bases not matched to a gene: 8. This CDR3 is built from 15 residues. Germline lookup yields CDR1 SGHTA and CDR2 FQGNSA.

This rearrangement joins TRBV15 to TRBJ2-2; a weak D match, TRBD1 (5 bases). Trimming took off 0 bases at V and 5 bases at J, with 7 bases between the two ends. The CDR3 loop spans 14 amino acids. The germline CDR1 and CDR2 sequences are LNHNV and YYDKDF (reference sequence). The CDR3: CATSRDRATGELFF. As DNA, the CDR3 is TGTGCCACCAGCAGAGACAGGGCTACCGGGGAGCTGTTTTTT. Together with reference TRBV15 and TRBJ2-2, the CDR3 gives the full variable domain: DAMVIQNPRYQVTQFGKPVTLSCSQTLNHNVMYWYQQKSSQAPKLLFHYYDKDFNNEADTPDNFQSRRPNTSFCFLDIRSPGLGDTAMYLCATSRDRATGELFFGEGSRLTVL.